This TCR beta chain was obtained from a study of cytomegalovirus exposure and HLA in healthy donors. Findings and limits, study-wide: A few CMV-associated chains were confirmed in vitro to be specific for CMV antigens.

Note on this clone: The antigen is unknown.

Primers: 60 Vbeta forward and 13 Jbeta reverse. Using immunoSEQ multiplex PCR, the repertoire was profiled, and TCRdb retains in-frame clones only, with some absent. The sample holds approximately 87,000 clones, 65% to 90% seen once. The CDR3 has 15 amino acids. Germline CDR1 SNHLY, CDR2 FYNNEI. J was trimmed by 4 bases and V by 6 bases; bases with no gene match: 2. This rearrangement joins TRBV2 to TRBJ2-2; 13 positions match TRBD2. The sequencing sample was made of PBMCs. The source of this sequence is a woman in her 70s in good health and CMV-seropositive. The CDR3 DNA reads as TGTGCCAGCAGGGGACTAGCGGGAACCACCGGGGAGCTGTTTTTT. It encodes CASRGLAGTTGELFF.